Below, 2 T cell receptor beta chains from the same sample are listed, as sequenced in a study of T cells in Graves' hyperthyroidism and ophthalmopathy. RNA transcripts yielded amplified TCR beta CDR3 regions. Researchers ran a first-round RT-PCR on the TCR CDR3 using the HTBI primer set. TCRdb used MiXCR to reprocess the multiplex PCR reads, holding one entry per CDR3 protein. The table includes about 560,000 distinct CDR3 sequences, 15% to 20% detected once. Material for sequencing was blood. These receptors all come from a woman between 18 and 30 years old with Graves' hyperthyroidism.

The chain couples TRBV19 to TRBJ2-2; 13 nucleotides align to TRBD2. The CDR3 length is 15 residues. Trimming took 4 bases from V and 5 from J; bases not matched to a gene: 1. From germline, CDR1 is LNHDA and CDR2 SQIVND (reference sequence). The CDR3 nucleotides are TGTGCCAGTAGTACGACTAGCGGGAGGACCGGGGAGCTGTTTTTT. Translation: CASSTTSGRTGELFF.

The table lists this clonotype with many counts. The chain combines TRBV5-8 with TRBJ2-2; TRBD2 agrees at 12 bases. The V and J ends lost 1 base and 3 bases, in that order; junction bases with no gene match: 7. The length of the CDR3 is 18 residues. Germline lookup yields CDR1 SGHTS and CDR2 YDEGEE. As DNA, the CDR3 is TGTGCCAGCAGCTTGCTCGGACTAGCGGGAAGCTACACCGGGGAGCTGTTTTTT. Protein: CASSLLGLAGSYTGELFF.